This passage covers 14 T cell receptor beta chains from one sample sequenced in a study of PD-1 blockade in classical Hodgkin lymphoma. Profiling relied on immunoSEQ multiplex PCR, and the TCRdb table lists in-frame clones only, not all of them. Of about 21,000 clones in the sample, approximately 85% were seen once. The time point: cycle 4 day 1 (C4D1), after five to seven weeks of nivolumab. Every one of the patients relapsed after autologous stem cell transplantation (brentuximab vedotin exposure was variable). The sequences come from peripheral blood mononuclear cells (PBMCs), collected before the fourth cycle of nivolumab. The receptors were gathered from a human donor with classical Hodgkin lymphoma.

V gene TRBV7-9 combines with J gene TRBJ2-7; TRBD1 matches 8 bases. CDR3 length equals 15 residues. The V gene end was trimmed by 5 bases and the J gene end by 5 bases; junction bases not matched to a gene: 11. The V gene's germline CDR1 is SEHNR and CDR2 FQNEAQ (reference sequence). CDR3 nucleotides: TGTGCCAGCAGCCGGTCAGGGGGCGCGTCCGACGAGCAGTACTTC. It codes for CASSRSGGASDEQYF.

V and J are TRBV5-6 and TRBJ2-4; tentative D call: TRBD2 (6 bases). The CDR3 has 16 amino acids. The V gene lost 0 bases and the J gene lost 1 base, with 11 bases spanning the gap. The germline V gene encodes CDR1 SGHDT and CDR2 YYEEEE. The CDR3 coding sequence is TGTGCCAGCAGCTTGGGGACTATAAGGGCCAAAAACATTCAGTACTTC. This codes for CASSLGTIRAKNIQYF.

V and J are TRBV7-6 and TRBJ2-1; D might be TRBD1 (6 bases). The CDR3 totals 15 residues. The germline V gene has CDR1 SGHVS and CDR2 FNYEAQ. Between the trimmed V and J ends, which lost 4 bases and 7 bases, there was a span of 17 bases. Written as DNA, the CDR3 is TGTGCCAGCAGCTACCGGGACACAGATTATAATGAGCAGTTCTTC. This encodes CASSYRDTDYNEQFF.

The chain joins TRBV6-5 to TRBJ1-4; no reliable D call. In germline, CDR1 is MNHEY, CDR2 SVGAGI. V lost 0 bases and J lost 1, with 9 bases in between. CDR3 length equals 16 residues. CDR3 in amino acids: CASSYSGIRTNEKLFF. The CDR3 bases are TGTGCCAGCAGTTACTCGGGGATAAGAACTAATGAAAAACTGTTTTTT.

The rearrangement links TRBV11-2 to TRBJ1-3, with D maybe TRBD1 (5 bases). The CDR3 extends over 16 amino acids. Looked up from germline, CDR1 is SGHAT and CDR2 is FQNNGV. V was pared by 5 bases and J by 0 bases, with 14 bases between. CDR3 DNA: TGTGCCAGCAGCCCACGGACACTGCTCTCTGGAAACACCATATATTTT. Its protein is CASSPRTLLSGNTIYF.

In its sample, this clone was seen once. V is TRBV7-9 and J is TRBJ2-1; no reliable D call. Germline lookup yields CDR1 SEHNR and CDR2 FQNEAQ (reference sequence). This CDR3 contains 12 residues. The germline V and J ends were trimmed by 5 bases and 4 bases, with 6 bases remaining between them. Here the CDR3 DNA reads TGTGCCAGCAGCGCCAGTTACAATGAGCAGTTCTTC. Protein product: CASSASYNEQFF. Drawing the rest from reference TRBV7-9 and TRBJ2-1, the complete variable domain is DTGVSQNPRHKITKRGQNVTFRCDPISEHNRLYWYRQTLGQGPEFLTYFQNEAQLEKSRLLSDRFSAERPKGSFSTLEIQRTEQGDSAMYLCASSASYNEQFFGPGTRLTVL.

The chain joins TRBV10-3 to TRBJ2-5; 7 positions match TRBD1. Unmatched junction bases numbered 3, after V lost 0 bases and J lost 5 bases. The germline CDR1 and CDR2 sequences are ENHRY and SYGVKD. The CDR3 consists of 14 residues. This CDR3 is CAISESGTAETQYF. The CDR3 DNA reads as TGTGCCATCAGTGAGTCCGGGACAGCCGAGACCCAGTACTTC.

This clone has only a few counts. The V and J genes are TRBV10-3 and TRBJ2-7, with D possibly called TRBD1 or TRBD2 (5 bases each). In germline, CDR1 is ENHRY, CDR2 SYGVKD. The CDR3 covers 8 residues. V gave up 11 bases and J gave up 12 bases, with 11 bases separating them. The CDR3 region has the DNA TGTGCCCTCCGGGGCCTGTACTTC. It is translated as CALRGLYF.

V and J are TRBV21-1 and TRBJ1-1; the table's D call of TRBD1 was not tested on the DNA. TRBV21-1 is termed a pseudogene. The CDR3 totals 15 residues. Here the CDR3 reads CASSKQGRQNTEAFF. The CDR3 DNA follows: TGTGCCAGCAGCAAACAGGGGCGGCAGAACACTGAAGCTTTCTTT.

The V and J genes are TRBV18 and TRBJ1-1; no clear D. This CDR3 is 13 amino acids long. In germline, CDR1 is KGHSH, CDR2 LQKENI. Trimming shortened V by 1 base and J by 7 bases, and 10 bases separated the two germline ends. CDR3 region: CASSPLLWSEAFF. Written as DNA, the CDR3 is TGTGCCAGCTCACCACTCTTGTGGAGTGAAGCTTTCTTT.

The chain uses TRBV7-2 and TRBJ2-5, with D perhaps TRBD1 or TRBD2 (6 bases each). CDR1 and CDR2 (germline): SGHTA, FQGNSA. CDR3 length: 13 amino acids. V lost 3 bases to trimming and J lost 4 bases, with 9 bases between them. CDR3 residues: CASSFGGRETQYF. DNA of the CDR3: TGTGCCAGCAGCTTCGGGGGCAGAGAGACCCAGTACTTC. The complete variable domain, with remaining parts taken from reference TRBV7-2 and TRBJ2-5, reads GAGVSQSPSNKVTEKGKDVELRCDPISGHTALYWYRQSLGQGLEFLIYFQGNSAPDKSGLPSDRFSAERTGGSVSTLTIQRTQQEDSAVYLCASSFGGRETQYFGPGTRLLVL.

The chain recombines TRBV7-2 with TRBJ2-3; D is unclear. Germline values: CDR1 SGHTA, CDR2 FQGNSA. The CDR3 is 13 amino acids. V was clipped by 3 bases and J by 2 bases, with 6 bases between them. The CDR3, as DNA: TGTGCCAGCAGCTTCGCTACCACAGATACGCAGTATTTT. Encoded protein: CASSFATTDTQYF. The complete variable domain, with remaining parts taken from reference TRBV7-2 and TRBJ2-3, reads GAGVSQSPSNKVTEKGKDVELRCDPISGHTALYWYRQSLGQGLEFLIYFQGNSAPDKSGLPSDRFSAERTGGSVSTLTIQRTQQEDSAVYLCASSFATTDTQYFGPGTRLTVL.

The chain has TRBV4-2 and TRBJ2-1, with D perhaps being TRBD1 or TRBD2 (6 bases each). CDR3 length equals 16 residues. Germline-derived CDR1 and CDR2 are LGHNA and YNFKEQ. The ends were cut back, 1 base at V and 3 bases at J, with 13 bases in the middle. This CDR3 is CASSQVVGGFYNEQFF. The CDR3 DNA is TGTGCCAGCAGCCAAGTAGTGGGGGGCTTCTACAATGAGCAGTTCTTC.

The chain recombines TRBV6-5 with TRBJ2-3; the match to TRBD1 covers 7 bases. J lost 5 bases, V lost 0 bases, and 8 bases had no gene match. CDR1 and CDR2 (germline): MNHEY, SVGAGI. This CDR3 has 16 amino acids. CDR3 region: CASSYSTGYGIDTQYF. In DNA, the CDR3 is TGTGCCAGCAGTTACTCGACAGGGTATGGGATAGATACGCAGTATTTT.